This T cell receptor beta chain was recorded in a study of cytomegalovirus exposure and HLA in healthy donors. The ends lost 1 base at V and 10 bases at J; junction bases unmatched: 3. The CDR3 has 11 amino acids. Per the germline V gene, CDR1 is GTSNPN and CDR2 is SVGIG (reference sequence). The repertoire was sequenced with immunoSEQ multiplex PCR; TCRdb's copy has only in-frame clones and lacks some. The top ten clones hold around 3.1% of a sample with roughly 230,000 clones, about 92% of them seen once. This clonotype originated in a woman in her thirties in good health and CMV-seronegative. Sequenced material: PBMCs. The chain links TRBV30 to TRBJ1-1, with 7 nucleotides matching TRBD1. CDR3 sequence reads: CAWSAGGRAFF. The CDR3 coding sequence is TGTGCCTGGAGTGCAGGGGGAAGAGCTTTCTTT.